This T cell receptor beta chain originates from a study of OX40 agonist ivuxolimab in advanced cancers. Turning to the study itself: As their treatment, patients were administered ivuxolimab, an agonistic anti-OX40 (CD134) antibody. Approximately 40% of patients had received prior checkpoint inhibitor therapy. The study gave patients intravenous ivuxolimab at 0.01 to 10 mg/kg every 2 weeks. Notes on the study in general: CD8+ T cells showed, on average, more clonal expansion than CD4+ cells.

The V segment lost 3 bases and the J segment 0 bases; nucleotides outside the gene matches: 4. Germline V lookup: CDR1 KGHSH, CDR2 LQKENI. The CDR3 runs 15 residues. Libraries were prepared by immunoSEQ multiplex PCR; TCRdb keeps only in-frame clonotypes and omits some of them. Of approximately 77,000 clones in the sample, approximately 80% were seen once. Notes on this clone: Its antigen remains unidentified.

The TCR comes from an adult with an advanced solid tumor such as melanoma, head and neck, liver or kidney cancer. The chain is built from TRBV18 and TRBJ1-2; 7 bases agree with TRBD1. Sequencing used CD4+ or CD8+ T cells sorted from blood, obtained in a trial of the OX40 agonist ivuxolimab. This chain's CDR3 is CASSPGTAANYGYTF. CDR3 nucleotide sequence: TGTGCCAGCTCACCGGGGACAGCCGCTAACTATGGCTACACCTTC.